The 25 T cell receptor beta chains in this list originate from one sample, sequenced in a study of vaccination effects on CD4 cells after COVID-19. The antigens of these receptors remain unknown. Profiling relied on immunoSEQ multiplex PCR, and the TCRdb table lists in-frame clones only, not all of them. The sample consists of about 79,000 clones, around 70% of them appearing once. Antigen-specific CD4+ T cells were expanded (with viral peptide pools) by the ViraFEST assay ahead of sequencing. Cells that had been cultured for approximately eleven days were the source of isolated CD4+ T cells. Here the sequenced sample was CD4+ T cells from PBMCs cultured with HCoV-229E spike peptides, taken before COVID-19 vaccination. These receptors all come from a human donor who received a COVID-19 vaccine.

The chain links TRBV4-1 to TRBJ1-3; D gene unclear. From germline, CDR1 is MGHRA and CDR2 YSYEKL. The length of the CDR3 is 15 residues. Trimming pared 2 bases from V and 1 base from J, leaving 9 bases between. The CDR3 spells CASSQLEVSGNTIYF. The CDR3 coding sequence is TGCGCCAGCAGCCAACTGGAGGTATCTGGAAACACCATATATTTT.

V gene TRBV19 combines with J gene TRBJ2-1; possibly TRBD2 for D (5 bases). The CDR3 has 14 amino acids. The germline gives CDR1 LNHDA, CDR2 SQIVND (reference sequence). V was clipped by 4 bases and J by 2 bases, with 9 bases between them. The CDR3 DNA sequence: TGTGCCAGTAGTAGAGGGAACACCTACAATGAGCAGTTCTTC. This encodes CASSRGNTYNEQFF. The complete variable domain, with remaining parts taken from reference TRBV19 and TRBJ2-1, reads DGGITQSPKYLFRKEGQNVTLSCEQNLNHDAMYWYRQDPGQGLRLIYYSQIVNDFQKGDIAEGYSVSREKKESFPLTVTSAQKNPTAFYLCASSRGNTYNEQFFGPGTRLTVL.

The chain combines TRBV7-9 with TRBJ2-3, with D tentatively TRBD2 (5 bases). V was pared by 5 bases and J by 4 bases, with 10 bases between. This CDR3 has 13 amino acids. Germline V gene lookup returns CDR1 SEHNR and CDR2 FQNEAQ (reference sequence). CDR3 loop: CASSRPGSDTQYF. The DNA for the CDR3 is TGTGCCAGCAGCCGACCGGGATCAGATACGCAGTATTTT.

CDR3 bases: TGTGCCAGCTCACCACGGATGCAGGGAGGCGGGGATGAGCAGTTCTTC. This encodes CASSPRMQGGGDEQFF. The V and J genes are TRBV18 and TRBJ2-1; maybe TRBD2 (6 bases). The CDR3 totals 16 residues. V was shortened by 1 base and J by 8 bases, with 18 bases between the two germline ends. Germline V gene lookup returns CDR1 KGHSH and CDR2 LQKENI. Supplemented by reference TRBV18 and TRBJ2-1, the full variable domain reads NAGVMQNPRHLVRRRGQEARLRCSPMKGHSHVYWYRQLPEEGLKFMVYLQKENIIDESGMPKERFSAEFPKEGPSILRIQQVVRGDSAAYFCASSPRMQGGGDEQFFGPGTRLTVL.

This clone was counted a few times. V gene TRBV5-1 combines with J gene TRBJ1-6; 7 nucleotides match TRBD1. The J segment lost 6 bases and the V segment lost 3 bases, leaving 9 bases of the junction unmatched. This CDR3 comprises 16 residues. Per the germline V gene, CDR1 is SGHRS and CDR2 is YFSETQ. The CDR3 is CASSWQGVNSNSPLHF. DNA of the CDR3: TGCGCCAGCAGCTGGCAGGGGGTTAATAGTAATTCACCCCTCCACTTT.

The gene calls are TRBV18 and TRBJ1-3, with D unresolved. Germline CDR1 KGHSH, CDR2 LQKENI. V lost 3 bases, J lost 3 bases, and 9 bases lay in between. CDR3 length: 14 residues. The CDR3 sequence is CASSPSGNGNTIYF. The CDR3 DNA reads TGTGCCAGCTCACCGTCGGGAAATGGAAACACCATATATTTT.

This clone was seen once. This chain connects TRBV5-1 to TRBJ2-5; D ambiguous. Germline V gives CDR1 SGHRS, CDR2 YFSETQ. The CDR3 length is 17 residues. V lost 2 bases and J lost 2, with 19 bases in between. CDR3 residues: CASSLNWVLPDQETQYF. The CDR3 coding sequence is TGCGCCAGCAGCTTAAATTGGGTACTACCCGATCAAGAGACCCAGTACTTC. Full variable domain (outside the CDR3, taken from reference TRBV5-1 and TRBJ2-5): KAGVTQTPRYLIKTRGQQVTLSCSPISGHRSVSWYQQTPGQGLQFLFEYFSETQRNKGNFPGRFSGRQFSNSRSEMNVSTLELGDSALYLCASSLNWVLPDQETQYFGPGTRLLVL.

The chain carries TRBV27 and TRBJ1-5; the D is unclear. V was clipped by 5 bases and J by 1 base, with 9 bases between them. Germline-derived CDR1 and CDR2 are MNHEY and SMNVEV (reference sequence). This CDR3 comprises 14 residues. The CDR3 DNA follows: TGTGCCAGCAGTCTAGTGGGGAGCAATCAGCCCCAGCATTTT. The encoded protein is CASSLVGSNQPQHF.

The rearrangement links TRBV5-5 to TRBJ2-1; no firm D call. The length of the CDR3 is 15 residues. V lost 5 bases to trimming and J lost 4 bases, with 16 bases between them. Germline V gene sequence: CDR1 SGHKS, CDR2 YYEKEE (reference sequence). The CDR3 loop is CASRHGAQTYNEQFF. Written as DNA, the CDR3 is TGTGCCAGCAGACATGGCGCACAAACTTACAATGAGCAGTTCTTC.

The V call is TRBV5-6, the J call TRBJ2-2; perhaps TRBD2 as D (5 bases). This CDR3 has 14 amino acids. Germline loops: CDR1 SGHDT, CDR2 YYEEEE. V was trimmed by 4 bases and J by 5 bases, leaving 12 bases between them. DNA for the CDR3: TGTGCCAGCAGCACCCAATCGGGAACCGGGGAGCTGTTTTTT. It is translated as CASSTQSGTGELFF.

The chain carries TRBV29-1 and TRBJ2-5; tentative D call: TRBD1 (6 bases). The CDR3 length is 18 residues. Germline V gene lookup returns CDR1 SQVTM and CDR2 ANQGSEA. Trimming cost V 1 base and J 1 base, with 22 bases left between them. This CDR3 reads CSVEGLFSGTLVQETQYF. As DNA, the CDR3 is TGCAGCGTTGAAGGGCTATTTAGTGGGACACTAGTCCAAGAGACCCAGTACTTC.

V and J are TRBV9 and TRBJ2-3; 14 nucleotides line up with TRBD2. Trimming removed 2 bases from V and 4 bases from J; junction bases left unmatched: 3. The CDR3 is made up of 16 amino acids. Per germline, CDR1 SGDLS and CDR2 YYNGEE. As DNA, the CDR3 is TGTGCCAGCAGCGTGACTAGCGGGGGGGCCCCAGATACGCAGTATTTT. Translated, it gives CASSVTSGGAPDTQYF.

V usage is TRBV6-5 and J usage is TRBJ2-6; possibly TRBD2 for D (6 bases). This CDR3 contains 13 residues. Germline CDR1 reads MNHEY; CDR2 reads SVGAGI. V was pared by 6 bases and J by 5 bases, with 8 bases between. In DNA, the CDR3 is TGTGCCAGCAGCGGGAGCAGGGCCAACGTCCTGACTTTC. It translates to CASSGSRANVLTF.

The chain employs TRBV21-1 and TRBJ2-3; the table assigns TRBD2, which was not confirmed against the DNA. TRBV21-1 represents a pseudogene. The CDR3 sequence is 14 residues long. Written as DNA, the CDR3 is TGTGCCAGCAGCTCCGGGACTATCACAGATACGCAGTATTTT. Encoded protein: CASSSGTITDTQYF.

This clone has only one observation. The chain is built from TRBV30 and TRBJ1-3; D is possibly TRBD1 (6 bases). V was shortened by 1 base and J by 0 bases, with 13 bases between the two germline ends. The CDR3 runs 16 residues. Germline V CDR1 and CDR2: GTSNPN, SVGIG (reference sequence). The CDR3 here is CAWSADRMSSGNTIYF. DNA of the CDR3: TGTGCCTGGAGTGCCGACAGGATGAGCTCTGGAAACACCATATATTTT.

The V and J genes are TRBV4-2 and TRBJ2-3; D possibly uses TRBD1 or TRBD2 (6 bases each). The V and J ends lost 0 bases and 4 bases respectively, with 8 bases between them. The CDR3 extends over 14 amino acids. Germline V gives CDR1 LGHNA, CDR2 YNFKEQ. The CDR3 sequence is CASSQDRGADTQYF. CDR3 sequence (DNA): TGTGCCAGCAGCCAAGATAGGGGGGCAGATACGCAGTATTTT.

This clone was counted at least ten times. The chain carries TRBV2 and TRBJ2-2; 10 positions match TRBD1. The CDR3 is 15 amino acids. Germline-derived CDR1 and CDR2 are SNHLY and FYNNEI. Trimming cost V 6 bases and J 7 bases; bases outside gene matches: 8. In nucleotides, the CDR3 is TGTGCCAGCAGACAGACAGGGGGCCTTAGCGGGGAGCTGTTTTTT. This sequence encodes CASRQTGGLSGELFF.

The CDR3 coding sequence is TGCGCCAGCAGCTTGACCACAGGGATGAGAACCGGGGAGCTGTTTTTT. Translated, it gives CASSLTTGMRTGELFF. The J gene is TRBJ2-2, the V gene TRBV5-1; weak D call: TRBD1 (6 bases). Trimming took 1 base from V and 5 from J, leaving 15 bases between them. This CDR3 spans 16 amino acids. Germline CDR1 is SGHRS and CDR2 is YFSETQ.

The rearrangement joins TRBV6-6 to TRBJ2-7; D is possibly TRBD1 (5 bases). Germline V gene sequence: CDR1 MNHNY, CDR2 SVGAGI (reference sequence). Between the trimmed V and J ends, which lost 6 bases and 3 bases, there was a span of 12 bases. The CDR3 is 13 residues long. CDR3 DNA: TGTGCCAGCAGCCGATCACAGGACTACGAGCAGTACGTC. Protein product: CASSRSQDYEQYV.

The chain is built from TRBV27 and TRBJ1-6, with D possibly TRBD1 on 5 matching bases. The CDR3 is 14 amino acids. Trimming pared 1 base from V and 7 bases from J, leaving 8 bases between. In germline, CDR1 is MNHEY, CDR2 SMNVEV (reference sequence). The CDR3 nucleotides are TGTGCCAGCAGTTTATTACAGGACAATTCACCCCTCCACTTT. Amino acid sequence: CASSLLQDNSPLHF.

This clone was observed a handful of times. V gene TRBV10-2 combines with J gene TRBJ2-1; 9 bases align to TRBD1. The V gene end was trimmed by 6 bases and the J gene end by 2 bases; junction bases not matched to a gene: 2. Germline V gene sequence: CDR1 WSHSY, CDR2 SAAADI. The CDR3 is made up of 14 amino acids. The CDR3 reads CASRGQGAYNEQFF. CDR3 coding DNA: TGCGCCAGCAGGGGACAGGGCGCCTACAATGAGCAGTTCTTC.

This clone was seen only a few times. The rearrangement uses TRBV5-1 and TRBJ1-1; a weak D match, TRBD1 (6 bases). The CDR3 contains 17 residues. The germline V gene has CDR1 SGHRS and CDR2 YFSETQ. Trimming pared 0 bases from V and 3 bases from J, leaving 18 bases between. The DNA of the CDR3 is TGCGCCAGCAGCTTGGCCCCCGGGGGCGATACTTACACTGAAGCTTTCTTT. Amino acid sequence: CASSLAPGGDTYTEAFF.

The chain employs TRBV12-5 and TRBJ1-3; D gene uncertain. V gave up 2 bases and J gave up 4 bases, with 9 bases separating them. The length of the CDR3 is 14 residues. CDR1 LGHNT and CDR2 FRNRAP come from the germline V gene. The CDR3 coding sequence is TGTGCTAGTGGTTTGATACCTGGGGGAAACACCATATATTTT. Its protein is CASGLIPGGNTIYF.

The J gene is TRBJ2-7, the V gene TRBV28; D is uncertain. The CDR3 sequence is 13 residues long. CDR1 is MDHEN, CDR2 SYDVKM, per germline. Trimming cost V 3 bases and J 5 bases, with 11 bases left between them. The CDR3 is CASSLSATHEQYV. In DNA, the CDR3 is TGTGCCAGCAGTTTGTCCGCTACCCACGAGCAGTACGTC.

The gene calls are TRBV6-5 and TRBJ1-1; possible D gene TRBD1, 6 bases. CDR3 length equals 14 residues. V lost 5 bases and J lost 1, with 11 bases in between. Germline CDR1 and CDR2: MNHEY and SVGAGI. The CDR3 protein is CASSPRGKNTEAFF. The DNA for the CDR3 is TGTGCCAGCAGTCCCAGGGGAAAGAACACTGAAGCTTTCTTT.